The 23 T cell receptor beta chains presented below share a single source sample, sequenced in a study of Tregs in tolerant kidney transplant recipients. TCRdb keeps only in-frame clones here, not all; method: immunoSEQ multiplex PCR. The table lists approximately 11,000 clones, about 90% of them singletons. These receptors' antigens are unknown. Sequences were derived from Tregs from blood cultured with allogeneic cells, sampled before the transplant. All receptors come from a human patient who received a combined kidney and bone marrow transplant.

This clone was detected a few times. The V gene is TRBV19, the J gene TRBJ1-3; no clear D gene. V was pared by 8 bases and J by 1 base, with 9 bases between. CDR3 length: 13 amino acids. Germline V lookup: CDR1 LNHDA, CDR2 SQIVND (reference sequence). Written as DNA, the CDR3 is TGTGCCAGTTCGGGGATTTCTGGAAACACCATATATTTT. Its protein product is CASSGISGNTIYF.

The chain carries TRBV12-2 and TRBJ1-5; the table's D call of TRBD1 was not tested on the DNA. TRBV12-2 is designated a pseudogene. The CDR3 spans 17 residues. CDR3 sequence (DNA): TGTGCAAGTCGCTTAGGGCCAAGGTGTAGGGGTAACCAGCCCCAGCATTTT. It encodes CASRLGPRCRGNQPQHF.

DNA of the CDR3: TGCGCCAGCAGCGGGAGGACTAGCGGCTACAATGAGCAGTTCTTC. Its translation: CASSGRTSGYNEQFF. The chain has TRBV5-1 and TRBJ2-1; TRBD2 aligns across 10 bases. Trimming cost V 4 bases and J 3 bases; bases outside gene matches: 4. The germline gives CDR1 SGHRS, CDR2 YFSETQ. This CDR3 has 15 amino acids.

This chain uses TRBV7-2 with TRBJ2-3; no definite D call. The CDR3 runs 13 residues. From germline, CDR1 is SGHTA and CDR2 FQGNSA. The V end was cut by 0 bases, the J end by 2 bases, with 3 bases between. CDR3 loop: CASSLAFTDTQYF. CDR3 coding DNA: TGTGCCAGCAGCTTAGCTTTCACAGATACGCAGTATTTT.

This chain uses TRBV5-1 with TRBJ2-7, with 7 bases matching TRBD1. This CDR3 has 14 residues. The J segment lost 2 bases and the V segment lost 1 base, leaving 3 bases of the junction unmatched. Germline CDR1 reads SGHRS; CDR2 reads YFSETQ. This chain's CDR3 is CASSLLGQTYEQYF. The CDR3 region has the DNA TGCGCCAGCAGCTTGTTGGGACAGACCTACGAGCAGTACTTC.

The chain combines TRBV5-1 with TRBJ2-7, with unresolved D. Per germline, CDR1 SGHRS and CDR2 YFSETQ. CDR3 length: 14 amino acids. V lost 0 bases and J 2 bases, leaving 9 bases between the germline ends. CDR3 residues: CASSLAGRPYEQYF. The CDR3 nucleotides are TGCGCCAGCAGCTTGGCGGGCAGGCCCTACGAGCAGTACTTC.

The chain links TRBV7-9 to TRBJ2-1, with 8 bases aligning to TRBD2. The germline V gene encodes CDR1 SEHNR and CDR2 FQNEAQ (reference sequence). There are 15 residues in the CDR3. J was trimmed by 5 bases and V by 4 bases; bases with no gene match: 7. The CDR3 DNA follows: TGTGCCAGCAGCTCGAGGACTAGCAGGCACAATGAGCAGTTCTTC. This codes for CASSSRTSRHNEQFF.

The chain couples TRBV12-5 to TRBJ1-2, with 9 bases aligning to TRBD1. Germline CDR1 and CDR2: LGHNT and FRNRAP. Trimming removed 5 bases from V and 5 bases from J; junction bases left unmatched: 3. The CDR3 sequence is 13 residues long. The CDR3 loop is CASGLQGAYGYTF. CDR3 bases: TGTGCTAGTGGTCTACAGGGGGCTTATGGCTACACCTTC. Full variable domain (remainder filled in from reference TRBV12-5 and TRBJ1-2): DARVTQTPRHKVTEMGQEVTMRCQPILGHNTVFWYRQTMMQGLELLAYFRNRAPLDDSGMPKDRFSAEMPDATLATLKIQPSEPRDSAVYFCASGLQGAYGYTFGSGTRLTVV.

This rearrangement joins TRBV5-4 to TRBJ2-3; 9 bases line up with TRBD2. The CDR3 runs 16 residues. V lost 0 bases, J lost 2 bases, and 4 bases stayed unmatched. Germline-derived CDR1 and CDR2 are SGHNT and YYREEE (reference sequence). The DNA of the CDR3 is TGTGCCAGCAGCTTGGACGGCGGGAGGGCCACAGATACGCAGTATTTT. As protein: CASSLDGGRATDTQYF.

The chain couples TRBV9 to TRBJ1-1, with a possible D match to TRBD1 (6 bases). Germline V gene data show CDR1 as SGDLS and CDR2 as YYNGEE. Trimming removed 6 bases at V and 0 bases at J, with 12 bases between. This CDR3 is 14 amino acids long. The CDR3 DNA reads TGTGCCAGCACCCGGACAGCCATGAACACTGAAGCTTTCTTT. This codes for CASTRTAMNTEAFF.

The chain couples TRBV4-3 to TRBJ2-1; D possibly uses TRBD1 or TRBD2 (5 bases each). The CDR3 is 16 residues long. V was cut by 4 bases and J by 6 bases, with 19 bases left in between. The germline gives CDR1 LGHNA, CDR2 YSLEER. CDR3 sequence reads: CASSPQWGRAGNEQFF. The DNA for the CDR3 is TGCGCCAGCAGCCCCCAATGGGGACGTGCTGGCAATGAGCAGTTCTTC.

This sequence joins TRBV19 and TRBJ2-7; perhaps TRBD1 as D (7 bases). Trimming shortened V by 4 bases and J by 0 bases, and 10 bases separated the two germline ends. The CDR3 runs to 14 residues. The germline V gene encodes CDR1 LNHDA and CDR2 SQIVND (reference sequence). The DNA of the CDR3 is TGTGCCAGTAGTACCCAGGGGGGCTCCTACGAGCAGTACTTC. It yields the protein CASSTQGGSYEQYF.

V is TRBV30 and J is TRBJ2-5; 8 bases are a match to TRBD2. Judging by the DNA end, TRBJ2-7 fits better; the J call may be wrong. This CDR3 contains 18 residues. Per the germline V gene, CDR1 is GTSNPN and CDR2 is SVGIG (reference sequence). CDR3 in DNA: TGTGCCTGGAGTGTTAGGACCGGGGGGGGGAGGGTCGGCAACGAGCAGTACTTC. Amino acids: CAWSVRTGGGRVGNEQYF.

There are a few counts of this clone. The chain carries TRBV5-4 and TRBJ2-3, with 11 bases that match TRBD2. The germline gives CDR1 SGHNT, CDR2 YYREEE (reference sequence). This CDR3 comprises 17 residues. V shed 4 bases, J shed 5 bases, and the junction held 12 bases outside the gene matches. The CDR3 nucleotides read TGTGCCAGCAGCCCGAGGGTAGCGGGGGGGCCAATAGATACGCAGTATTTT. Its translation: CASSPRVAGGPIDTQYF.

J is TRBJ2-1 and V is TRBV4-1; perhaps TRBD2 as D (6 bases). CDR3 length: 15 residues. Trimming pared 3 bases from V and 8 bases from J, leaving 17 bases between. The germline gives CDR1 MGHRA, CDR2 YSYEKL. In DNA form, the CDR3 reads TGCGCCAGCAGCCACCGCGGGAAGGGGAGAGATGAGCAGTTCTTC. Residues: CASSHRGKGRDEQFF.

The V gene is TRBV19, the J gene TRBJ2-4; D remains ambiguous. The germline CDR1 and CDR2 sequences are LNHDA and SQIVND (reference sequence). The CDR3 is made up of 13 amino acids. V was trimmed by 8 bases and J by 1 base, leaving 9 bases between them. In DNA form, the CDR3 reads TGTGCCAGTGGAAGTAGGGCCAAAAACATTCAGTACTTC. It translates to CASGSRAKNIQYF.

This clone appeared a few times. The gene calls are TRBV5-1 and TRBJ2-7; D might be TRBD1 (6 bases). Deletions cut 0 bases from V and 3 bases from J, with 13 bases between. This CDR3 is 15 amino acids long. Germline V CDR1 and CDR2: SGHRS, YFSETQ. The CDR3 loop is CASSLGQATIYEQYF. The CDR3 region has the DNA TGCGCCAGCAGCTTGGGACAGGCGACGATCTACGAGCAGTACTTC.

Concerning this clone itself: Other DNA sequences of this sample code for an identical CDR3. The DNA for the CDR3 is TGCGCCAGCAGCCGTGTAACGCCGGGGGGGAGCTCCTACGAGCAGTACTTC. Translating it yields CASSRVTPGGSSYEQYF. This chain joins TRBV5-1 and TRBJ2-7, with 8 bases identical to TRBD2. J gave up 0 bases and V 4 bases, and 12 bases lay outside the gene matches. Germline V lookup: CDR1 SGHRS, CDR2 YFSETQ. The CDR3 has 17 residues. Full variable domain (rest looked up from reference TRBV5-1 and TRBJ2-7): KAGVTQTPRYLIKTRGQQVTLSCSPISGHRSVSWYQQTPGQGLQFLFEYFSETQRNKGNFPGRFSGRQFSNSRSEMNVSTLELGDSALYLCASSRVTPGGSSYEQYFGPGTRLTVT.

This clone has a single count. The chain combines TRBV9 with TRBJ1-6; 11 bases are a match to TRBD1. The V gene's germline CDR1 is SGDLS and CDR2 YYNGEE. The V segment lost 1 base and the J segment 8 bases; nucleotides outside the gene matches: 11. The CDR3 has 18 amino acids. The CDR3 region has the DNA TGTGCCAGCAGCGTAACCCCCGGGGGACAGGGGGGAGATTCACCCCTCCACTTT. This codes for CASSVTPGGQGGDSPLHF.

This clone was found once. The genes are TRBV9 and TRBJ1-5, with D hard to call. This CDR3 spans 13 amino acids. The V and J ends lost 1 base and 8 bases respectively, with 10 bases between them. Germline CDR1 is SGDLS and CDR2 is YYNGEE. The chain's CDR3 is CASSVRPREPQHF. CDR3 bases: TGTGCCAGCAGCGTACGTCCTAGGGAGCCCCAGCATTTT. Full variable domain (remainder filled in from reference TRBV9 and TRBJ1-5): DSGVTQTPKHLITATGQRVTLRCSPRSGDLSVYWYQQSLDQGLQFLIQYYNGEERAKGNILERFSAQQFPDLHSELNLSSLELGDSALYFCASSVRPREPQHFGDGTRLSIL.

This clone was recorded only once. This sequence joins TRBV12-5 and TRBJ1-5; 11 positions match TRBD1. Germline V lookup: CDR1 LGHNT, CDR2 FRNRAP. This CDR3 spans 15 amino acids. Trimming at V came to 5 bases and at J to 7 bases, leaving 7 bases not matched to a gene. CDR3 in amino acids: CASGPGTGGWQPQHF. The DNA of the CDR3 is TGTGCTAGTGGTCCCGGGACAGGGGGTTGGCAGCCCCAGCATTTT.

The chain joins TRBV27 to TRBJ2-3; 13 bases are a match to TRBD2. The germline CDR1 and CDR2 sequences are MNHEY and SMNVEV (reference sequence). The V segment lost 5 bases and the J segment 2 bases; nucleotides outside the gene matches: 4. This CDR3 region has 16 residues. DNA for the CDR3: TGTGCCAGCAGTCGGACTAGCGGGGGATACACAGATACGCAGTATTTT. This codes for CASSRTSGGYTDTQYF.

This sequence joins TRBV4-2 and TRBJ1-5, with 9 bases identical to TRBD1. Germline lookup yields CDR1 LGHNA and CDR2 YNFKEQ. The CDR3 contains 15 residues. The V segment lost 3 bases and the J segment 5 bases; nucleotides outside the gene matches: 5. The CDR3 protein is CASSQEGQGHQPQHF. The CDR3 nucleotides read TGTGCCAGCAGCCAGGAGGGACAGGGTCATCAGCCCCAGCATTTT.